The source of this T cell receptor beta chain is a study of cytomegalovirus exposure and HLA in healthy donors. Overall study results and limits: Most CMV-associated TCR beta chains were later found to appear HLA-restricted.

As to this clone: Its antigen is not known.

The CDR3 covers 13 residues. Germline values: CDR1 MNHNS, CDR2 SASEGT. Trimming cost V 6 bases and J 9 bases, with 15 bases left between them. Amplification used 60 Vbeta primers and 13 Jbeta primers. Data came from immunoSEQ multiplex PCR; TCRdb stores just in-frame clones and leaves some out. This sample has tens of thousands of clones, with approximately 65% found just once. The receptor comes from a man aged 25-45 years in good health and CMV-seronegative. The sample comprised PBMCs. The V gene is TRBV6-1, the J gene TRBJ2-1; D might be TRBD1 (5 bases). CDR3 protein: CASSDDSGREQFF. DNA of the CDR3: TGTGCCAGCAGCGACGACAGTGGACGTGAGCAGTTCTTC.